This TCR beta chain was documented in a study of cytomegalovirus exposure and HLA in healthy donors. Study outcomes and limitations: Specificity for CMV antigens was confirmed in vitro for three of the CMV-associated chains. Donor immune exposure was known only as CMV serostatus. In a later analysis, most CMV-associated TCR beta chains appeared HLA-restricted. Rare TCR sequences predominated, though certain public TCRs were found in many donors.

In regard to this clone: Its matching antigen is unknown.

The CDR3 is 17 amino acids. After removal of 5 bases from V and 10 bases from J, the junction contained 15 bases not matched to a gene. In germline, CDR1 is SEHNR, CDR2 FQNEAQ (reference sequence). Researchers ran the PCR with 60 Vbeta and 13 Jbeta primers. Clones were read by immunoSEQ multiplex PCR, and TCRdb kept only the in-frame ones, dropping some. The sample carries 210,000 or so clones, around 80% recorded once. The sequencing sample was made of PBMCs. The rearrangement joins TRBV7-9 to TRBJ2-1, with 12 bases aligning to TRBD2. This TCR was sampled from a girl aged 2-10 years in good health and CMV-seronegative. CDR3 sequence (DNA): TGTGCCAGCAGCCCAGAGATCTGGACTAGCGGGGTAGTCGAGCAGTTCTTC. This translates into CASSPEIWTSGVVEQFF.